This T cell receptor (beta chain) came from a study of identical twins (dated by TCRdb to 2016 to 2017). Background for the entire study: To test whether fetal clonotypes persist, this study deep-sequenced TCR alpha and beta repertoires from monozygotic twins, from unrelated adults of various ages, and from cord blood. Replicate twin experiments were performed at different times using different library preparation protocols to rule out contamination.

All donors were healthy Caucasians. Miltenyi CD45RO+ enrichment and human naive T-cell isolation kits were used to isolate memory (CD45RO+) and naive T cells from PBMC. Receptors were amplified or captured by 5' RACE. Sequencing relied on an Illumina HiSeq 2000. Template switching added a universal primer binding site, and the final cDNA carried a unique molecular identifier that allowed TCR cDNA molecules to be counted accurately. Specific primers in the conserved constant-segment region were used to synthesize first-strand cDNA for the TCR alpha and beta chains. Each cDNA library was double barcoded, with a SMART-Mk sample barcode plus Illumina barcodes, to control for contamination. TruSeq adapter sequences and Illumina sample barcodes were added in two successive PCR steps. The TCR alpha and beta cDNA libraries were sequenced on the Illumina HiSeq platform using custom primers. From the authors' description of their analysis: Unique molecular identifiers were extracted from raw reads with MiGEC, and CDR3 positions were determined with MiXCR. Recombination models were inferred per individual with the repgenHMM and IGoR tools using an EM algorithm. Shared clonotype analysis was performed with the tcR package in R, normalizing sharing by the product of cloneset sizes. Out-of-frame nonproductive sequences were analyzed to study raw recombination free of thymic and clonal selection effects. TCRdb handled the public reads itself, with Q25 trimming in fastp and clone calling in MiXCR, and kept productive beta chains. Duplicate CDR3 protein sequences are folded into a single record with the most common DNA and genes. Clone size and V and J calls follow TCRdb, not the original study. This sample has roughly 250,000 distinct CDR3 sequences in its table, and around 15% of those were observed once. The top ten clones comprise around 8.3% of the sample.

CDR1 and CDR2 are drawn from the germline V gene: SGHRS, YFSETQ. From cysteine to phenylalanine, the CDR3 is 13 amino acids long. Of the read, only the CDR3 DNA is kept; its 39 bases are in frame from base 1. V loses 6 bases of germline sequence and J loses 6 bases, and the interval between the two ends is 16 bases. This clonotype was observed a few times. Its antigen remains unidentified. Per-base quality was not reported, and no clone a single base away is much larger than it. Overall study outcomes, separate from this receptor: In monozygotic twins, out-of-frame TCR alpha sharing was systematically underestimated by recombination models, although the models agreed with sharing between unrelated individuals. A weaker excess of twin sharing was found in beta out-of-frame sequences because the signal-to-noise ratio was lowered by fewer shared sequences. Zero-insertion analyses could be partly confounded by invariant T cells such as MAIT and iNKT, although diverse VJ usage argued against such confounding for most clonotypes. Fewer insertions were carried by abundant cord blood beta clonotypes; a weaker similar trend was observed in young adult naive repertoires, while no such trend was observed in memory repertoires. Compared with coincidental sharing between unrelated individuals, out-of-frame TCR alpha sequences shared between twins showed an excess of sequences with low generation probability. Because the same donors could not be followed over many years, the conclusions depended on cross-sectional statistical analysis.

Sequences were obtained from memory (CD45RO+) T cells sorted from blood. The cell subset or site label, as the study defines it: CD45RO+ enriched T cells. The clonotype comes from a woman between 18 and 29 years old in good health. Recombination joined TRBV5-1 with TRBJ2-7, with TRBD1 tentatively as D gene (5 bases match). The CDR3 region: CASTLGLRGEQYF. The DNA sequence reads TGCGCCAGCACCCTTGGGCTTAGGGGCGAGCAGTACTTC.